This T cell receptor beta chain comes out of a study of cytomegalovirus exposure and HLA in healthy donors. The CDR3 sequence is 14 residues long. Germline CDR1 is LGHNA and CDR2 is YSLEER. The germline V and J ends were trimmed by 1 base and 2 bases, with 8 bases remaining between them. PCR amplification relied on 60 Vbeta primers (plus 13 Jbeta primers). The method was immunoSEQ multiplex PCR; TCRdb's version includes in-frame clones alone and lacks a portion of them. The repertoire holds 200,000 to 250,000 clones, with 85% to 90% as singletons. Sequencing used PBMCs. The rearrangement links TRBV4-3 to TRBJ1-2; D is possibly TRBD1 (6 bases). The clonotype was recovered from a human donor in good health. This CDR3 reads CASSQAGDNYGYTF. CDR3 DNA sequence: TGCGCCAGCAGCCAAGCAGGGGACAACTATGGCTACACCTTC.